The source of this T cell receptor (beta chain) is a study of control samples from healthy donors and cancer patients (dated by TCRdb to 2018 to 2020). The germline V gene supplies CDR1 SGHVS and CDR2 FNYEAQ. Trimming costs V 0 bases and J 4 bases, and their ends lie 8 bases apart. From its cysteine to its phenylalanine, the CDR3 spans 14 amino acids. Only the CDR3 region is kept as DNA, spanning 42 bases read in frame from base 1. Libraries were prepared through the immunoSEQ multiplex PCR assay. Sourced from immuneACCESS, this table was stored by TCRdb with only in-frame sequences that have V and J called. A share of the clones is absent; for the studies checked, an unresolved V gene accounts for under half, and the remainder has no known explanation. The sample records tens of thousands of clones, approximately 89% of which are singletons. The leading ten clones occupy roughly 5.5% of the sample.

With regard to this clone: Its target antigen remains unknown. It has no much larger one-base neighbor in the sample; base qualities were not kept.

The clonotype comes from a man in his 60s with colorectal cancer. Recombination joined TRBV7-6 with TRBJ2-3; D gene: possibly TRBD2, on 5 matching bases. The sequencing sample was made of PBMCs. For the CDR3, the sequence is CASSLATSSDTQYF. The base sequence is TGTGCCAGCAGCTTAGCCACTAGTTCAGATACGCAGTATTTT.